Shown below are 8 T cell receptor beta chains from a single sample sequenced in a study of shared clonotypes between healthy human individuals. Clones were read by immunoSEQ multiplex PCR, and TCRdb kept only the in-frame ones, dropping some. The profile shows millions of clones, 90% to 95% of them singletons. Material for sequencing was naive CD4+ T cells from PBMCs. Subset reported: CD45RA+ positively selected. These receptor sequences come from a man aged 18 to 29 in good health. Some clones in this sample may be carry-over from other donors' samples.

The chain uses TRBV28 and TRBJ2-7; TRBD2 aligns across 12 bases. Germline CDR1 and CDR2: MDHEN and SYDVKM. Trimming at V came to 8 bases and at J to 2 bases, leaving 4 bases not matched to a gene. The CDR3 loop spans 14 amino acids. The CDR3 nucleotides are TGTGCCAGCCTAGCGGGAGGGGACGCCTACGAGCAGTACTTC. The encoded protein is CASLAGGDAYEQYF.

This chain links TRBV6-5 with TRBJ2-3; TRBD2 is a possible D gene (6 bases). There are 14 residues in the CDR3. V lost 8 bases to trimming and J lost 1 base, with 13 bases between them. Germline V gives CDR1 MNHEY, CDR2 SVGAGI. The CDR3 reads CASAREWRTDTQYF. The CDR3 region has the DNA TGTGCCAGCGCTCGGGAGTGGCGCACAGATACGCAGTATTTT.

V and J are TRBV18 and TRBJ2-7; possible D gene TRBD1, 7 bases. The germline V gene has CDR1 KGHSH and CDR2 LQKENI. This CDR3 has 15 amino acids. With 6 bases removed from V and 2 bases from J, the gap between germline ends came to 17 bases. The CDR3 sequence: CASSGGAGGTYEQYF. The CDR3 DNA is TGTGCCAGCTCCGGTGGGGCAGGGGGGACCTACGAGCAGTACTTC.

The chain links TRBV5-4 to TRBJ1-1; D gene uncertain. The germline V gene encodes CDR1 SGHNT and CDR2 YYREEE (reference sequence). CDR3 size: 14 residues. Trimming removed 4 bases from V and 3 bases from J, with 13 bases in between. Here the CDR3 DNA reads TGTGCCAGCAGCGCCCAGCTAGACTACACTGAAGCTTTCTTT. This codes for CASSAQLDYTEAFF.

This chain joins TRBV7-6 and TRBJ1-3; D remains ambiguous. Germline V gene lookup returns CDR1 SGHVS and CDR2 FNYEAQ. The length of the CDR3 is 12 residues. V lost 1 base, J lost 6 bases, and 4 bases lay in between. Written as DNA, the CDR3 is TGTGCCAGCAGCTTAGAGGCAAACACCATATATTTT. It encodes CASSLEANTIYF.

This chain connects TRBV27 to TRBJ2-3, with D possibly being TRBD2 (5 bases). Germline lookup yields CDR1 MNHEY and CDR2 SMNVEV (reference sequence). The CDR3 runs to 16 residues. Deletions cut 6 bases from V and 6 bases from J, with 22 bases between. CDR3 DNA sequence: TGTGCCAGCAGCCGCCCTGGACTGTCCCCCGGCGATACGCAGTATTTT. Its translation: CASSRPGLSPGDTQYF.

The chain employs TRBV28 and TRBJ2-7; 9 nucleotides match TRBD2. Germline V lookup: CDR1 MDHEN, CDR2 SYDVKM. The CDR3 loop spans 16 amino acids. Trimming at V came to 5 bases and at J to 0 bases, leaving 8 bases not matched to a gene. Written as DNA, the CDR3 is TGTGCCAGCAGTAACTTAGCGGGAGAGCTCTCCTACGAGCAGTACTTC. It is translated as CASSNLAGELSYEQYF.

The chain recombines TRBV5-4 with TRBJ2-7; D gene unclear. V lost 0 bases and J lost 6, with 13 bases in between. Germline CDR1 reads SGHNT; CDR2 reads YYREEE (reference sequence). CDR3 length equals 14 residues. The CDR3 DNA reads TGTGCCAGCAGCTTGGAACCCCTAGTCCCCGAGCAGTACTTC. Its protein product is CASSLEPLVPEQYF.